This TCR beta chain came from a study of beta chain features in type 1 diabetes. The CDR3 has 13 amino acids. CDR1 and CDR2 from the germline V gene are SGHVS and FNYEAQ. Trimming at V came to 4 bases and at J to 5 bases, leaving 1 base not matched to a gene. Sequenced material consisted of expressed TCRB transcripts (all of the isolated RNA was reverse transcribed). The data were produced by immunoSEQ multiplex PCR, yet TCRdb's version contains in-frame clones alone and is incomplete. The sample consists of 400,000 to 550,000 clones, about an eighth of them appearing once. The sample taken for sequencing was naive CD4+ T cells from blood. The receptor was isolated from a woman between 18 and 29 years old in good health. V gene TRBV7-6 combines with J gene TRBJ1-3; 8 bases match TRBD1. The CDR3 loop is CASSSGGRNTIYF. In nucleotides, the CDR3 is TGTGCCAGCAGCTCAGGGGGCCGAAACACCATATATTTT.